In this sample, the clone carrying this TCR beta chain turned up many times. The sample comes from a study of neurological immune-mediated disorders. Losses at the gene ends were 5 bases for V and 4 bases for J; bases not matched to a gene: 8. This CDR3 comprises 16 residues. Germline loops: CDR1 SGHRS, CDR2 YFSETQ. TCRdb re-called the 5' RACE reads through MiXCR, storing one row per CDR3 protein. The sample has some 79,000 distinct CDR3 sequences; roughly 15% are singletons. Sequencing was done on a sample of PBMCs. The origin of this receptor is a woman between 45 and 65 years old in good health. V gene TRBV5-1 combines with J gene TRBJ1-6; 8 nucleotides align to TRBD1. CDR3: CASRLTGERYNSPLHF. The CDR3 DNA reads TGCGCCAGCAGACTGACAGGGGAGCGATATAATTCACCCCTCCACTTT.